This record concerns one T cell receptor (beta chain) sequence. This clonotype is labeled medium-sized (0.01 to 0.1%). The clone's antigen remains unknown. Within one base of it there is no much larger clone, and no base qualities were kept. The Miltenyi Naive CD4+ T Cell Isolation kit was used to purify naive CD4+ T cells, and CD25 microbeads were used to remove Tregs. Tregs, naive and memory CD4+ T cells from tumor, blood and ipsilateral draining lymph nodes of five or six breast cancer patients underwent full-length TCR alpha and beta sequencing. Tumor tissue and lymph nodes obtained from ipsilateral axillary dissection were perfused with PBS, minced and then digested with collagenase I and hyaluronidase. FACS confirmed that the sorted cell populations were more than 90% pure. Amplification of full-length TCR variable regions was done by 5' RACE PCR using constant-region reverse primers, and this step was followed by semi-nested PCR with Nested Universal Primer A. The ReliaPrep RNA Cell Miniprep System was used to extract total RNA, which was then reverse transcribed into 5'RACE-ready cDNA with the SMARTer RACE 5'/3' Kit. Full-length TCR alpha and beta libraries were barcoded with multiplex adaptors and sequenced on an Illumina MiSeq. Turning to the authors' computational methods: For each of nine subset-tissue groups, sequencing data from the five patients were pooled, and the groups were compared by unsupervised clustering of TCR gene usage. Repertoire similarity was calculated with the Morisita-Horn index, weighting shared sequences by their contribution to each repertoire. In-frame beta chains were kept once TCRdb had trimmed the public reads at Q25 with fastp and called clones with MiXCR. Records with the same CDR3 protein are collapsed into one entry carrying the most frequent genes and DNA. V and J calls and clone size were set by TCRdb, not the authors. A total of tens of thousands of distinct CDR3 sequences appear in this sample, about 30% of them only once. Less than 2.5% of the sample is held by the ten biggest clonotypes.

This record belongs to a study (dated by TCRdb to between 2014 and 2017). Turning to the overall study: The study tested whether tumor-infiltrating Tregs in breast cancer are recruited from blood Tregs or converted in situ from other CD4+ T cell subsets.

The CDR3 runs 15 amino acids, cysteine and phenylalanine included. Just the 45-base CDR3 DNA is kept, in frame starting at base 1. Cut back by 0 bases and 4 bases, the V and J ends lie 11 bases apart. Reading the germline V gene gives CDR1 MNHEY and CDR2 SVGEGT. Paper-wide results and their limitations: The larger-cohort validation was restricted to a single TCR beta V-J rearrangement rather than whole repertoires. The TCR gene usage of tumor memory CD4+ T cells clustered together with blood and lymph node memory CD4+ cells and with lymph node naive CD4+ cells. The TCR alpha and beta sequences of tumor-infiltrating Tregs showed the greatest overlap with tumor naive CD4+ T cells, followed by blood naive CD4+ T cells.

This sequence was found in a female donor with breast cancer. The chain is assembled from TRBV6-2 or TRBV6-3 and TRBJ2-3; no D gene is confidently identified. The sequenced material came from tumor-infiltrating naive CD4+ T cells sorted from the breast tumor. In the paper's terms, the cell subset or site label means: naive CD4+ T cells, CD4+CD45RA+CD25-. The CDR3 in this case is CASSYSETPPDTQYF. The DNA sequence is given as TGTGCCAGCAGTTACTCGGAGACACCTCCAGATACGCAGTATTTT.